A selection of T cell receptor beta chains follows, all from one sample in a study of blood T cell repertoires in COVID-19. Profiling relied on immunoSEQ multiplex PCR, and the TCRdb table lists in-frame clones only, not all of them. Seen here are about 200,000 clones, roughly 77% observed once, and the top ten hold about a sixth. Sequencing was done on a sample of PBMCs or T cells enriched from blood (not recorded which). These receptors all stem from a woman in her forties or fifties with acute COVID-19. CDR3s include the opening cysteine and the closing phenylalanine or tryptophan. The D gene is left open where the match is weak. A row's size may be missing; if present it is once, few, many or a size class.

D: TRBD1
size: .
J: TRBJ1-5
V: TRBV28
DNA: TGTGCCAGCAGTTGGCCTCAGGGGGCAGGCCAGCCCCAGCATTTT
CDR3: CASSWPQGAGQPQHF

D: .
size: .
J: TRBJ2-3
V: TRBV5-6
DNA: TGTGCCAGCAGCTTGGCCGTGTCGTCCGGCACAGATACGCAGTATTTT
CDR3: CASSLAVSSGTDTQYF

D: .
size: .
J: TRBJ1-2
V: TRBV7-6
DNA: TGTGCCAGCAGCCGGGGGGGGCTCGGATATGGCTACACCTTC
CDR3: CASSRGGLGYGYTF

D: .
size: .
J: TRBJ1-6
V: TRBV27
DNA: TGTGCCAGCAGTGCCACCTTTCTTACGAGTGAAACCCTCCACTTT
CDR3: CASSATFLTSETLHF

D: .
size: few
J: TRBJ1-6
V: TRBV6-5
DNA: TGTGCCACACAGAGGGTCAACAACTCACCCCTCCACTTT
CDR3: CATQRVNNSPLHF

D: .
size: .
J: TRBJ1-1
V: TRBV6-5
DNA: TGTGCCAGCAGTTTCCCGGGGACTGAAGCTTTCTTT
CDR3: CASSFPGTEAFF

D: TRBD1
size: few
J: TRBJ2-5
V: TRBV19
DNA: TGTGCCAGTAGTAAGACAGGGGGCCGGGAGACCCAGTACTTC
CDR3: CASSKTGGRETQYF

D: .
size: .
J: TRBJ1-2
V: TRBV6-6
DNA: TGTGCCAGCACCTCGGGACAACACTACACCTTC
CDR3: CASTSGQHYTF

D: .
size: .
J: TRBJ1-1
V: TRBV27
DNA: TGTGCCAGCGGCTCGGTAGGGGTCGTGAACACTGAAGCTTTCTTT
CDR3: CASGSVGVVNTEAFF

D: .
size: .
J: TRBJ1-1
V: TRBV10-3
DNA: TGTGCCATCAGTGAGGGGTGGGAGGGAAACACTGAAGCTTTCTTT
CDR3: CAISEGWEGNTEAFF

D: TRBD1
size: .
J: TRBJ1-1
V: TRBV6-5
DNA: TGTGCCAGCGGGTCAGCAGGGGGGACTGAAGCTTTCTTT
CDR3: CASGSAGGTEAFF

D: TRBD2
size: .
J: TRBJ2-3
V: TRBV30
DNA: TGTGCCTGGGGGCGGGGGGCCGCCACAGATACGCAGTATTTT
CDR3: CAWGRGAATDTQYF

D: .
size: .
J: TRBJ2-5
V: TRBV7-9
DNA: TGTGCCAGCAGCATTAGCGTAGTGGAAGAGACCCAGTACTTC
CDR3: CASSISVVEETQYF

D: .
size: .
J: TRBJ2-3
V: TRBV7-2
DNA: TGTGCCAGCAGTTCCCACTACCGCACAGATACGCAGTATTTT
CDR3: CASSSHYRTDTQYF

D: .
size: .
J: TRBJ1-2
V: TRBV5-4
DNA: TGTGCCAGCAGCTTGGGCAGTAACTATGGCTACACCTTC
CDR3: CASSLGSNYGYTF

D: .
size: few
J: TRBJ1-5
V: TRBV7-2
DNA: TGTGCCAGCAGCTTGAATTCCGACATGTCAAATCAGCCCCAGCATTTT
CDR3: CASSLNSDMSNQPQHF

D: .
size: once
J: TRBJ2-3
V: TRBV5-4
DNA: TGTGCCAGCACCTACCTCAGGGGGGGCACAGATACGCAGTATTTT
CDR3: CASTYLRGGTDTQYF

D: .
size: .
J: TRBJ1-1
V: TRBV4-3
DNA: TGCGCCAGCAGCCAACCCGACAAGAACACTGAAGCTTTCTTT
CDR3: CASSQPDKNTEAFF

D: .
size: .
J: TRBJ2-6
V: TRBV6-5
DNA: TGTGCCAGCCGCGACAGTCACTCTGGGGCCAACGTCCTGACTTTC
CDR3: CASRDSHSGANVLTF

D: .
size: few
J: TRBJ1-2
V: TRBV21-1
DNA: TGTGCCAGCATAGGGGGCGTAGATAACTATGGCTACACCTTC
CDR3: CASIGGVDNYGYTF

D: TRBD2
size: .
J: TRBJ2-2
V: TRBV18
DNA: TGTGCCAGCTCACCCCGACTAGCGACCGGGGAGCTGTTTTTT
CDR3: CASSPRLATGELFF

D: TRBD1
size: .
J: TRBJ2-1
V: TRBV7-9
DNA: TGTGCCAGCAGATCGAGGACAGGGTTGGACAATGAGCAGTTCTTC
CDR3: CASRSRTGLDNEQFF

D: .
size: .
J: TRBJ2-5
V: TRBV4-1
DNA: TGCGCCAGCAGCCAAGGGCCTAGTAGAGGGCAGACACAAGAGACCCAGTACTTC
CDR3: CASSQGPSRGQTQETQYF

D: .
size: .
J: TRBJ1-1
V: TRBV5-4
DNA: TGTGCCAGCAGCTTGGGGGGGCAGCTGAACACTGAAGCTTTCTTT
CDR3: CASSLGGQLNTEAFF

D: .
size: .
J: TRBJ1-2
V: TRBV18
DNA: TGTGCCAGCTCGCGGGGAGGAAACACCCTCTATGGCTACACCTTC
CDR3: CASSRGGNTLYGYTF

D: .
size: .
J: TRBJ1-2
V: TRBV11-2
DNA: TGTGCCAGCAGCTTAGGAGGAAGCAGGGTCCTATCCTATGGCTACACCTTC
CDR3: CASSLGGSRVLSYGYTF

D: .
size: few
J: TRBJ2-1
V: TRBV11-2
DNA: TGTGCCAGCAGCTTAGAGCGGGGACCTAACAATGAGCAGTTCTTC
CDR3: CASSLERGPNNEQFF

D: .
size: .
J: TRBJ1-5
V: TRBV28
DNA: TGTGCCAGCAGTTTCGGGGGGGGAAGGGGCAATCAGCCCCAGCATTTT
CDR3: CASSFGGGRGNQPQHF

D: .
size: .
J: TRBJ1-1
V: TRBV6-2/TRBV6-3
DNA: TGTGCCAGCAGTTACCGGAGTGCTGAAGCTTTCTTT
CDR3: CASSYRSAEAFF

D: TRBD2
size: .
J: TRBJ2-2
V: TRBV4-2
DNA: TGTGCCAGCAGCCAAAGCGGGGGGCGGGACACCGGGGAGCTGTTTTTT
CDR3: CASSQSGGRDTGELFF

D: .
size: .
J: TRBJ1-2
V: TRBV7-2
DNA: TGTGCCAGCAGCTTAACCCCTCAGGATTTGTTTTATGGCTACACCTTC
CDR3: CASSLTPQDLFYGYTF